The text below deals with one T cell receptor beta chain. Its antigen is as yet unknown. Terminally differentiated effector memory CD45RA+ cells were excluded by CCR7 positive selection of CD45RO-negative cells. The CDR3 consists of 13 residues. V was shortened by 0 bases and J by 8 bases, with 11 bases between the two germline ends. Germline CDR1 and CDR2: SGHNT and YYREEE (reference sequence). These data are taken from a study of shared clonotypes between healthy human individuals. Study-wide context: Two women and a few men aged 18 to 49 served as donors. Points from the study as a whole: Generation probabilities were higher for clonotypes shared across all four sorted-subset donors than for unshared ones.

The authors loaded about 200 ng DNA, around 30,000 T cell genomes, into sorted-subset replicate PCRs. Per the original methods: ImmunoSEQ output held junction-only sequences without quality scores, so filtering differed. The repertoire was sequenced with immunoSEQ multiplex PCR; TCRdb's copy has only in-frame clones and lacks some. V and J calls and clone size are as listed in that table; D and trimming were resolved from the DNA. The sample lists hundreds of thousands of clones; roughly 96% were seen once. The chain links TRBV5-4 to TRBJ1-2, with D perhaps TRBD1 (5 bases). The source is a woman in her thirties in good health. The sample comprised naive CD8+ T cells sorted from blood. As DNA, the CDR3 is TGTGCCAGCAGCTTGGAAGGGGCGCAAGGCTACACCTTC. Translation: CASSLEGAQGYTF.